This T cell receptor beta chain was documented in a study of CD8+ T cells in alopecia areata. Sequencing relied on a cDNA template that was reverse transcribed from extracted RNA. Sequenced by immunoSEQ multiplex PCR; TCRdb stores in-frame clones only, minus some. The sample has under 70,000 clones; 55% to 75% are singletons. It was from alopecia areata patients that lesional scalp punch biopsies and peripheral blood were collected. Trimming removed 0 bases from V and 3 bases from J; junction bases left unmatched: 5. Germline CDR1 reads SGHDT; CDR2 reads YYEEEE. The CDR3 runs to 16 residues. The receptor's source is a human donor with alopecia areata. The sample in question was CD8+ T cells sorted from blood, obtained at week 0. The chain uses TRBV5-6 and TRBJ2-3; TRBD2 matches 9 bases. The CDR3 spells CASSLGSGRKTDTQYF. The CDR3 DNA sequence: TGTGCCAGCAGCTTGGGAAGCGGGAGGAAGACAGATACGCAGTATTTT.